This TCR beta chain was obtained from a study of blood T cell repertoires in COVID-19. In the study overall: Nucleic acid was either cDNA or gDNA, and it came from T cells, B-cell-depleted T cells, or PBMCs.

Sequencing used immunoSEQ multiplex PCR; TCRdb keeps in-frame clones, though not all of them. Seen here are around 170,000 clones, 89% observed once, and the top ten hold 2.5% to 3%. Germline-derived CDR1 and CDR2 are SEHNR and FQNEAQ (reference sequence). The V and J ends lost 5 bases and 5 bases respectively, with 13 bases between them. This CDR3 is built from 13 residues. This chain joins TRBV7-9 and TRBJ2-7, with D maybe TRBD2 (6 bases). The receptor was derived from a man in his sixties with acute or convalescent COVID-19. Material: peripheral blood. CDR3 coding DNA: TGTGCCAGCAGCCAGGGAGGTCCGAACGAGCAGTACTTC. Amino acids: CASSQGGPNEQYF.